This T cell receptor (beta chain) appears in the sequencing data of a study of long-term antiretroviral therapy in people with HIV. Investigators performed immunoSEQ version v3.0 at survey level. Generated by immunoSEQ multiplex PCR, the TCRdb table keeps only in-frame clones and is missing some. The sample records around 30,000 clones, roughly 85% being singletons. This clone was seen once. V lost 2 bases to trimming and J lost 3 bases, with 13 bases between them. This CDR3 contains 15 residues. CDR1 is LNHNV and CDR2 is YYDKDF in the germline V gene (reference sequence). The source material was unsorted PBMCs, sampled roughly 3.3 years after starting antiretroviral therapy. The chain links TRBV15 to TRBJ1-1; TRBD1 might be the D (5 bases). The sequence was collected from a man in his late teens or twenties with HIV. The CDR3 is CATSRNRDGDTEAFF. CDR3 coding DNA: TGTGCCACCAGCAGAAACCGGGACGGAGACACTGAAGCTTTCTTT.